This TCR beta chain was sequenced in a study of blood T cell repertoires in COVID-19. About the study: Spain, Italy and the United States supplied samples that represented acute and convalescent COVID-19. T cells, B-cell-depleted T cells, or PBMCs provided the cDNA or gDNA that served as material.

The study drew participants aged about 18 to 89 years from some 23 US areas. In the 2 weeks before study entry, exposed participants met a COVID-19 case, which was PCR-confirmed or clinician-diagnosed. Clones were sequenced by immunoSEQ multiplex PCR, and TCRdb holds only the in-frame ones, with some missing. The table includes 140,000 or so clones, 84% detected once. V trimming: 3 bases; J trimming: 0 bases; junction bases outside the gene matches: 3. Germline values: CDR1 SGDLS, CDR2 YYNGEE. The CDR3 contains 15 residues. Sequencing used PBMCs or T cells enriched from blood (not recorded which). This receptor was taken from a woman aged 18 to 35 who had been exposed to COVID-19. This chain uses TRBV9 with TRBJ1-2; TRBD1 agrees at 9 bases. CDR3 loop: CASSADRGANYGYTF. CDR3 bases: TGTGCCAGCAGCGCGGACAGGGGAGCTAACTATGGCTACACCTTC. The variable domain in full, with the rest retrieved from reference TRBV9 and TRBJ1-2, is DSGVTQTPKHLITATGQRVTLRCSPRSGDLSVYWYQQSLDQGLQFLIQYYNGEERAKGNILERFSAQQFPDLHSELNLSSLELGDSALYFCASSADRGANYGYTFGSGTRLTVV.